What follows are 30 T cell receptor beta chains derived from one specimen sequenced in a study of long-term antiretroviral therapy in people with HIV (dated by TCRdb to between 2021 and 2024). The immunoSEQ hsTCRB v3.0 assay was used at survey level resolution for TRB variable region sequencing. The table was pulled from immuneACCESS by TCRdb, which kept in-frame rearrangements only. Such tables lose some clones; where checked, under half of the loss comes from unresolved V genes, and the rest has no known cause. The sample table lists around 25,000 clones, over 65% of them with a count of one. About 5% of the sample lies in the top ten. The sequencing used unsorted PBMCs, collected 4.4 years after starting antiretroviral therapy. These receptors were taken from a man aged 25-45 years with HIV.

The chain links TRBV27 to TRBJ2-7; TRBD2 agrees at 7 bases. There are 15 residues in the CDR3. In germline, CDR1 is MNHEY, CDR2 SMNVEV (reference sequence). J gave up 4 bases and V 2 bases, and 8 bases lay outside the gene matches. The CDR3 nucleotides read TGTGCCAGCAGTTTACTGGCGGGAGAACAGTACGAGCAGTACTTC. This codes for CASSLLAGEQYEQYF.

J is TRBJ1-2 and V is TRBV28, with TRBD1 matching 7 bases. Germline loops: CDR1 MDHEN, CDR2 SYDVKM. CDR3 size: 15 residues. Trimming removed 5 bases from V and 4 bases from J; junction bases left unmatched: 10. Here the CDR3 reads CASSQDRDGSYGYTF. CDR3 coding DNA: TGTGCCAGCAGTCAAGACAGGGATGGGAGCTATGGCTACACCTTC.

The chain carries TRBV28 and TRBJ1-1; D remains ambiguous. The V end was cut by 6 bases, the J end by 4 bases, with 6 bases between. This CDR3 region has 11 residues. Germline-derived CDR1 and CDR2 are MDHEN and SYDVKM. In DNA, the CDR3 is TGTGCCAGCAGCCTGAGCACTGAAGCTTTCTTT. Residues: CASSLSTEAFF.

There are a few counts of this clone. CDR3 amino acids: CASSLPDRDFNEQFF. The CDR3 nucleotides are TGTGCCAGTAGTCTCCCGGACAGGGATTTCAATGAGCAGTTCTTC. The gene calls are TRBV19 and TRBJ2-1, with 8 positions matching TRBD1. This CDR3 is 15 amino acids long. V lost 5 bases and J lost 6; bases outside the gene matches: 9. The germline gives CDR1 LNHDA, CDR2 SQIVND (reference sequence).

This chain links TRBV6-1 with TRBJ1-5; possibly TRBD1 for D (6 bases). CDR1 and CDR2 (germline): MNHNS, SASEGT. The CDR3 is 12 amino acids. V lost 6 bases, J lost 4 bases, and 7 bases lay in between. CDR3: CASSDRNQPQHF. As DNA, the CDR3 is TGTGCCAGCAGCGACAGGAATCAGCCCCAGCATTTT.

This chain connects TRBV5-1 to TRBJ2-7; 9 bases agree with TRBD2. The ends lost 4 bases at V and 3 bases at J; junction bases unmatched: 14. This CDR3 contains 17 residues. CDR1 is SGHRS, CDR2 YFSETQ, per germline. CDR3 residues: CASSPRQLGSGSYEQYF. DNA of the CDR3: TGCGCCAGCAGCCCCCGACAGTTAGGTAGCGGGAGCTACGAGCAGTACTTC.

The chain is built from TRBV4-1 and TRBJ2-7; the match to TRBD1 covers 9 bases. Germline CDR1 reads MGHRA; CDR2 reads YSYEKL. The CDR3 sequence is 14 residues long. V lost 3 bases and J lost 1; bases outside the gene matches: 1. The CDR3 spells CASSQGQGSYEQYF. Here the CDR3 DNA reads TGCGCCAGCAGCCAGGGACAGGGATCCTACGAGCAGTACTTC.

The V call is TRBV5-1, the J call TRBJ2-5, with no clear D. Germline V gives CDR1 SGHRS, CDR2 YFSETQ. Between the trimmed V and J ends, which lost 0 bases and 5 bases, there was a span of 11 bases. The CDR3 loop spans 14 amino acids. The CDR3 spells CASSLDAVGETQYF. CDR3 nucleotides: TGCGCCAGCAGCTTGGATGCGGTAGGGGAGACCCAGTACTTC.

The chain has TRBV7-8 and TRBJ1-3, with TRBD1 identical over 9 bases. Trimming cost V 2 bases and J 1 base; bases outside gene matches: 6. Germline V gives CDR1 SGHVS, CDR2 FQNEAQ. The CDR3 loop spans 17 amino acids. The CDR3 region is CASSLPWTGESGNTIYF. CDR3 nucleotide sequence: TGTGCCAGCAGCTTACCTTGGACAGGGGAATCTGGAAACACCATATATTTT.

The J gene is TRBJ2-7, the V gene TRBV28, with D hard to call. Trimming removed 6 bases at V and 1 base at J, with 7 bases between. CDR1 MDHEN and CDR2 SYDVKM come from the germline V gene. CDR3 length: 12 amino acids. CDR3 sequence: CASRPDSYEQYF. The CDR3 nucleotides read TGTGCCAGCAGGCCCGATTCCTACGAGCAGTACTTC.

CDR3 DNA sequence: TGTGCCAGCAGCTTAAGGGCCCCCGGGACAGGGGGCCACGAGCAGTACTTC. Its translation: CASSLRAPGTGGHEQYF. This rearrangement joins TRBV7-6 to TRBJ2-7; 12 bases align to TRBD1. Germline V gives CDR1 SGHVS, CDR2 FNYEAQ. This CDR3 has 17 amino acids. V lost 2 bases to trimming and J lost 5 bases; unmatched junction nucleotides: 10.

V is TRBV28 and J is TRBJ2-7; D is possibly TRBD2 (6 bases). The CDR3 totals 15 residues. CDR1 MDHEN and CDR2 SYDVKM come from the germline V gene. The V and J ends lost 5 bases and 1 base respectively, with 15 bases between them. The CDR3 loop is CASSQNRDWSYEQYF. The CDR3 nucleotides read TGTGCCAGCAGTCAAAACCGGGACTGGTCCTACGAGCAGTACTTC.

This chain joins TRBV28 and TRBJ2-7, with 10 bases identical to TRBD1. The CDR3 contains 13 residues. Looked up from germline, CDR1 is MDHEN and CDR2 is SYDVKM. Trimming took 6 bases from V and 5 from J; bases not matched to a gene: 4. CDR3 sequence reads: CASSSGTGDEQYF. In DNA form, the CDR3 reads TGTGCCAGCAGCTCCGGGACAGGGGACGAGCAGTACTTC. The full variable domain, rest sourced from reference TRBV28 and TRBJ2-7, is DVKVTQSSRYLVKRTGEKVFLECVQDMDHENMFWYRQDPGLGLRLIYFSYDVKMKEKGDIPEGYSVSREKKERFSLILESASTNQTSMYLCASSSGTGDEQYFGPGTRLTVT.

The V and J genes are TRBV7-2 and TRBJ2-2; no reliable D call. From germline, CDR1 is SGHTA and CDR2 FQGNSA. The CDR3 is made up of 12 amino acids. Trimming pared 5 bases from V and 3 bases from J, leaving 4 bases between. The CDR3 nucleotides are TGTGCCAGCAGCCCAGACACCGGGGAGCTGTTTTTT. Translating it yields CASSPDTGELFF. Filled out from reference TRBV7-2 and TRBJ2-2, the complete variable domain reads GAGVSQSPSNKVTEKGKDVELRCDPISGHTALYWYRQSLGQGLEFLIYFQGNSAPDKSGLPSDRFSAERTGGSVSTLTIQRTQQEDSAVYLCASSPDTGELFFGEGSRLTVL.

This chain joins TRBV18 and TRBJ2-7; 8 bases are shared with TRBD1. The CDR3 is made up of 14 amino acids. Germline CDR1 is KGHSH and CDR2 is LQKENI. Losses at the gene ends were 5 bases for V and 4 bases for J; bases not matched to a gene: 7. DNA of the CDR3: TGTGCCAGCTCAGACAGGACAGGGAGTTACGAGCAGTACTTC. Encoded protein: CASSDRTGSYEQYF.

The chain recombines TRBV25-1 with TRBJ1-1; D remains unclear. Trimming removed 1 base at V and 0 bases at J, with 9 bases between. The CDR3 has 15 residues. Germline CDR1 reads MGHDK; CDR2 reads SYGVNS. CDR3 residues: CASSESGNLNTEAFF. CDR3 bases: TGTGCCAGCAGTGAATCGGGGAACTTGAACACTGAAGCTTTCTTT.

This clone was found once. The CDR3 protein is CASSLEFNGYTF. The DNA of the CDR3 is TGTGCCAGCAGTTTAGAGTTTAATGGCTACACCTTC. The rearrangement links TRBV28 to TRBJ1-2; D call uncertain. The V gene's germline CDR1 is MDHEN and CDR2 SYDVKM. The CDR3 extends over 12 amino acids. Between the trimmed V and J ends, which lost 2 bases and 6 bases, there was a span of 7 bases.

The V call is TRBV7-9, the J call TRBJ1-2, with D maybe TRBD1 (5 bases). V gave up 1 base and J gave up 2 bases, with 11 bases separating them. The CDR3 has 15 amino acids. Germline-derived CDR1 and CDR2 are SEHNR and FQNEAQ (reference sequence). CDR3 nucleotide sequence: TGTGCCAGCAGCTTAGATTTAAGACAGAACTATGGCTACACCTTC. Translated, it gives CASSLDLRQNYGYTF.

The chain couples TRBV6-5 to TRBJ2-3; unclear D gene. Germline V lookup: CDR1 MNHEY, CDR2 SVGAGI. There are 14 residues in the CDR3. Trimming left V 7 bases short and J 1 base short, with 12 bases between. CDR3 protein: CASTTGPRTDTQYF. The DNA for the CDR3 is TGTGCCAGCACCACCGGGCCCCGCACAGATACGCAGTATTTT.

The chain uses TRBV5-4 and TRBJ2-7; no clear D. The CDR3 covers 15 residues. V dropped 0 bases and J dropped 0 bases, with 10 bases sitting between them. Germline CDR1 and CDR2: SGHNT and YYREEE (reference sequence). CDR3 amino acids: CASSLGPYSSYEQYF. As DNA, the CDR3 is TGTGCCAGCAGCTTGGGACCGTACAGCTCCTACGAGCAGTACTTC.

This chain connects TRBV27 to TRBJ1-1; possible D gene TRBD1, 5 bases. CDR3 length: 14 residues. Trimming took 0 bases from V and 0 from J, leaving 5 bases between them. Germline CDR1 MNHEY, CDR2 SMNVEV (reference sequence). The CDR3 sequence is CASSLSGVNTEAFF. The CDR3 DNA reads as TGTGCCAGCAGTTTATCAGGGGTGAACACTGAAGCTTTCTTT.

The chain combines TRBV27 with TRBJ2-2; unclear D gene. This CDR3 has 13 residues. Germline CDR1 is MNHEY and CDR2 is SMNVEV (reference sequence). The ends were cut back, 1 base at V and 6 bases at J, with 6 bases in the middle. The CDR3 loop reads CASSLFQSGELFF. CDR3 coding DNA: TGTGCCAGCAGTTTATTTCAGTCCGGGGAGCTGTTTTTT.

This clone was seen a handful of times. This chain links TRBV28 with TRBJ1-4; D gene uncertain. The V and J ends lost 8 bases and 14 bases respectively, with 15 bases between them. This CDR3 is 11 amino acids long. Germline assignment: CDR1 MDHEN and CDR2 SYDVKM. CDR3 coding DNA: TGTGCCAGCGGGCTACAGTATAGGCTGTTTTTT. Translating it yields CASGLQYRLFF.

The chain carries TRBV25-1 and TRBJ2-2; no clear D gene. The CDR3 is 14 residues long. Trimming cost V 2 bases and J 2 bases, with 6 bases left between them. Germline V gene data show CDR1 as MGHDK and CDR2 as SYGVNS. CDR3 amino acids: CASSEGVNTGELFF. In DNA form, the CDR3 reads TGTGCCAGCAGTGAAGGAGTAAACACCGGGGAGCTGTTTTTT.

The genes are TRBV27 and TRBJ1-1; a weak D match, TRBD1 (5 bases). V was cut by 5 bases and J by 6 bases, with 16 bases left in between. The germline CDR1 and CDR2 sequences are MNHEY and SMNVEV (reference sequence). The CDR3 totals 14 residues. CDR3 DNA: TGTGCCAGCAGTCTCCGCAGGGTAGGGGCTGAAGCTTTCTTT. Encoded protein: CASSLRRVGAEAFF.

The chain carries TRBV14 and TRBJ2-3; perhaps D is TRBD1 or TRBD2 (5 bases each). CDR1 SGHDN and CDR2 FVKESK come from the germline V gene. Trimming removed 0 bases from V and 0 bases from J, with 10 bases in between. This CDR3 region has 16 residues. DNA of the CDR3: TGTGCCAGCAGCCAAGATCCGGGACCAAGCACAGATACGCAGTATTTT. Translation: CASSQDPGPSTDTQYF.

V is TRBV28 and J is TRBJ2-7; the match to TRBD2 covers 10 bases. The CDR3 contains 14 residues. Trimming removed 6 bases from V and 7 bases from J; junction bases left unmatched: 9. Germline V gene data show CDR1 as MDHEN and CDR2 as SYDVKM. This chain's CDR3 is CASSTLAGVREQYF. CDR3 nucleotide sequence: TGTGCCAGCAGCACGCTAGCGGGAGTGAGGGAGCAGTACTTC.

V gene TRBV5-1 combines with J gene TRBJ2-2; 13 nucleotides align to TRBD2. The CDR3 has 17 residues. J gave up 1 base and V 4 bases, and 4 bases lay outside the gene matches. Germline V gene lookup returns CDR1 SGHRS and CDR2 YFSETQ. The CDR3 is CASSTRLAGGNTGELFF. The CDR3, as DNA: TGCGCCAGCAGCACCCGACTAGCGGGAGGGAACACCGGGGAGCTGTTTTTT.

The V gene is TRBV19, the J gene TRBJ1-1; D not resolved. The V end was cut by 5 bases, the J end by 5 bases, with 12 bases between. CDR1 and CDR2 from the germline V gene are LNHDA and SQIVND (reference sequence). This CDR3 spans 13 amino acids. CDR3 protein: CASSSRPGTEAFF. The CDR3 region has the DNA TGTGCCAGTAGTTCCCGGCCGGGGACTGAAGCTTTCTTT.

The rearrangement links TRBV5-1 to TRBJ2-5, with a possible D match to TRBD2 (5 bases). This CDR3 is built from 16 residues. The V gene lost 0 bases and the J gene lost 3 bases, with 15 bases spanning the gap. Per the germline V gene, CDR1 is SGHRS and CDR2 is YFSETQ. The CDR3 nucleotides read TGCGCCAGCAGCTTGGCTTTGCGGGTACAAAAAGAGACCCAGTACTTC. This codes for CASSLALRVQKETQYF. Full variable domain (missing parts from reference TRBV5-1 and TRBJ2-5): KAGVTQTPRYLIKTRGQQVTLSCSPISGHRSVSWYQQTPGQGLQFLFEYFSETQRNKGNFPGRFSGRQFSNSRSEMNVSTLELGDSALYLCASSLALRVQKETQYFGPGTRLLVL.